This T cell receptor beta chain was sequenced during a study of blood T cell repertoires in COVID-19. CDR3 length: 14 residues. V was cut by 3 bases and J by 7 bases, with 14 bases left in between. Germline V gene data show CDR1 as KGHDR and CDR2 as SFDVKD. Measured with immunoSEQ multiplex PCR; TCRdb has only the in-frame clones, and not every one. The table lists just over 150,000 clones, less than 90% of them singletons. The source of this sequence is a woman aged 70-85 years with acute or convalescent COVID-19. Material: peripheral blood. The chain carries TRBV24-1 and TRBJ2-5; tentatively, D is TRBD2 (6 bases). CDR3 DNA: TGTGCCACCAGTGATGCCCGTAGGGGAGGGACCCAGTACTTC. Its translation is CATSDARRGGTQYF.